These 7 T cell receptor beta chains share one sample of origin, sequenced in a study of cytomegalovirus exposure and HLA in healthy donors. 13 Jbeta primers and 60 Vbeta primers were used for the PCR. Assay used: immunoSEQ multiplex PCR; TCRdb lists only in-frame clones, some missing. The table records more than 150,000 clones, 82% of them present only once. Sequencing input: PBMCs. The receptors shown here come from a woman between 18 and 30 years old in good health and CMV-seronegative.

V and J are TRBV7-6 and TRBJ1-1, with D unresolved. Germline CDR1 and CDR2: SGHVS and FNYEAQ. The CDR3 sequence is 13 residues long. The V end lost 0 bases, the J end lost 8 bases, and 10 bases lay between the germline ends. CDR3 DNA sequence: TGTGCCAGCAGCTTAGCTCAGGCGGGCGAAGCTTTCTTT. Encoded protein: CASSLAQAGEAFF.

V is TRBV6-5 and J is TRBJ1-1; 9 nucleotides align to TRBD1. The germline V gene encodes CDR1 MNHEY and CDR2 SVGAGI. The CDR3 runs to 13 residues. V lost 8 bases, J lost 9 bases, and 10 bases stayed unmatched. CDR3 loop: CASCRDRAQKAFF. The CDR3 DNA is TGTGCCAGCTGCCGGGACAGGGCACAGAAAGCTTTCTTT.

This rearrangement joins TRBV9 to TRBJ2-2; TRBD1 agrees at 9 bases. V gave up 4 bases and J gave up 5 bases; unmatched junction bases: 6. Germline assignment: CDR1 SGDLS and CDR2 YYNGEE. The CDR3 is made up of 15 amino acids. The CDR3 here is CASSTRDRVTGELFF. Here the CDR3 DNA reads TGTGCCAGCAGCACCCGGGACAGGGTGACCGGGGAGCTGTTTTTT.

This clone has just one count. This chain connects TRBV11-2 to TRBJ2-1; TRBD2 agrees at 8 bases. CDR3 length: 14 amino acids. In germline, CDR1 is SGHAT, CDR2 FQNNGV. The junction had 0 bases not matched to a gene; V was cut back by 2 bases and J by 3 bases. CDR3 in DNA: TGTGCCAGCAGCTTAAGCGGGAGCTACAATGAGCAGTTCTTC. This encodes CASSLSGSYNEQFF. The full variable domain, rest sourced from reference TRBV11-2 and TRBJ2-1, is EAGVAQSPRYKIIEKRQSVAFWCNPISGHATLYWYQQILGQGPKLLIQFQNNGVVDDSQLPKDRFSAERLKGVDSTLKIQPAKLEDSAVYLCASSLSGSYNEQFFGPGTRLTVL.

The chain couples TRBV2 to TRBJ1-1; D perhaps matches TRBD1 (6 bases). The germline CDR1 and CDR2 sequences are SNHLY and FYNNEI. The CDR3 consists of 10 residues. V gave up 8 bases and J gave up 7 bases, with 8 bases separating them. In DNA, the CDR3 is TGTGCCAGCTCACAGGGTGAAGCTTTCTTT. It codes for CASSQGEAFF.

This clone appeared a single time. The rearrangement uses TRBV30 and TRBJ2-1; a weak D match, TRBD2 (6 bases). Germline V gives CDR1 GTSNPN, CDR2 SVGIG (reference sequence). V was clipped by 3 bases and J by 1 base, with 10 bases between them. This CDR3 contains 14 residues. CDR3 nucleotide sequence: TGTGCCTGGAGACGGGACTCGTCCTACAATGAGCAGTTCTTC. This encodes CAWRRDSSYNEQFF. Using reference TRBV30 and TRBJ2-1 for the parts outside the CDR3, the full variable domain is SQTIHQWPATLVQPVGSPLSLECTVEGTSNPNLYWYRQAAGRGLQLLFYSVGIGQISSEVPQNLSASRPQDRQFILSSKKLLLSDSGFYLCAWRRDSSYNEQFFGPGTRLTVL.

This chain joins TRBV6-6 and TRBJ2-2; TRBD2 matches 7 bases. Germline values: CDR1 MNHNY, CDR2 SVGAGI (reference sequence). This CDR3 region has 15 residues. Trimming at V came to 8 bases and at J to 3 bases, leaving 9 bases not matched to a gene. CDR3 sequence reads: CASRWGGGDTGELFF. CDR3 bases: TGTGCCAGCCGTTGGGGGGGAGGGGACACCGGGGAGCTGTTTTTT.